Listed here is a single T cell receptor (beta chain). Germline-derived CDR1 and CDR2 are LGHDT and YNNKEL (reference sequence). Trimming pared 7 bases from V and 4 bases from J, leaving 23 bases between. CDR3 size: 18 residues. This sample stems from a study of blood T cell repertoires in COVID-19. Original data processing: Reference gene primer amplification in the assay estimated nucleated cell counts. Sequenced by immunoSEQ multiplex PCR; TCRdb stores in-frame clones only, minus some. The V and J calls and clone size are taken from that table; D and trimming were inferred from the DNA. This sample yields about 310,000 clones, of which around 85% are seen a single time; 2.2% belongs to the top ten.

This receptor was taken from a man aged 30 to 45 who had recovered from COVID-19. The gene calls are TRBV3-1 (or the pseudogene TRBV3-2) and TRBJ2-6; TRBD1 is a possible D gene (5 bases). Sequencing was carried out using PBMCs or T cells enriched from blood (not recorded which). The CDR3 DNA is TGTGCCAGCACCTATCACCTGACAGACGAGCACGGGGCCAACGTCCTGACTTTC. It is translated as CASTYHLTDEHGANVLTF.